The 20 T cell receptor beta chains presented below share a single source sample, sequenced in a study of blood T cells in healthy people across ages. It was with a sample-barcoded 5' primer and a J-beta primer mix that a second PCR of roughly 7 to 12 cycles was run. TCRdb independently ran MiXCR on the 5' RACE reads; one entry per CDR3 protein. The sample includes about 1.7 million distinct CDR3 sequences, roughly 27% of them seen just once. The sequencing input was blood. The receptors stem from a woman aged 30 to 39 in good health.

This clonotype came up many times. This sequence joins TRBV12-3 or TRBV12-4 and TRBJ2-6; the D is unclear. This CDR3 contains 14 residues. The V gene lost 3 bases and the J gene lost 4 bases, with 7 bases spanning the gap. CDR3 region: CASSFTTGANVLTF. CDR3 sequence (DNA): TGTGCCAGCAGTTTCACGACGGGGGCCAACGTCCTGACTTTC.

The V gene is TRBV27, the J gene TRBJ2-1; 10 bases are a match to TRBD2. The ends lost 7 bases at V and 9 bases at J; junction bases unmatched: 9. This CDR3 contains 14 residues. Germline V CDR1 and CDR2: MNHEY, SMNVEV (reference sequence). As DNA, the CDR3 is TGTGCCAGCACTAGCGGGAGCGAGGGCGCTGAGCAGTTCTTC. It translates to CASTSGSEGAEQFF.

This clonotype was recorded at least ten times. CDR3 amino acids: CASSLAAGATSTDTQYF. Written as DNA, the CDR3 is TGTGCCAGCAGTTTAGCGGCAGGGGCTACAAGCACAGATACGCAGTATTTT. The chain links TRBV12-3 or TRBV12-4 to TRBJ2-3; D perhaps matches TRBD1 (6 bases). V lost 0 bases and J lost 0, with 13 bases in between. The CDR3 contains 17 residues.

This clonotype was picked up one time. This sequence joins TRBV7-9 and TRBJ2-5, with D perhaps matching TRBD1 (6 bases). V was pared by 3 bases and J by 5 bases, with 16 bases between. The CDR3 runs to 15 residues. Germline loops: CDR1 SEHNR, CDR2 FQNEAQ (reference sequence). Here the CDR3 reads CASSLGSARGETQYF. CDR3 DNA: TGTGCCAGCAGCTTGGGGTCCGCGAGGGGGGAGACCCAGTACTTC.

This clonotype was recorded a few times. The chain uses TRBV20-1 and TRBJ2-1; 9 nucleotides agree with TRBD1. The CDR3 has 14 amino acids. V dropped 5 bases and J dropped 9; count of bases not matched to a gene: 11. Germline CDR1 DFQATT, CDR2 SNEGSKA (reference sequence). This chain's CDR3 is CSALQTGGVGEQFF. The CDR3 nucleotides read TGCAGTGCTCTCCAGACAGGGGGGGTTGGTGAGCAGTTCTTC.

The V gene is TRBV18, the J gene TRBJ2-1; 11 bases line up with TRBD2. The V segment lost 4 bases and the J segment 10 bases; nucleotides outside the gene matches: 12. This CDR3 is 16 amino acids long. Germline-derived CDR1 and CDR2 are KGHSH and LQKENI. The CDR3 DNA follows: TGTGCCAGCTCACGTTCGGGTACTAGCGGGAGTCAGGAGCAGTTCTTC. Translating it yields CASSRSGTSGSQEQFF.

The chain combines TRBV2 with TRBJ2-7, with TRBD1 identical over 8 bases. Per germline, CDR1 SNHLY and CDR2 FYNNEI. The CDR3 is 21 residues long. Trimming took 4 bases from V and 1 from J; bases not matched to a gene: 24. The CDR3 reads CASSGRESDRVSFNPSYEQYF. The CDR3 nucleotides read TGTGCCAGCAGTGGGAGAGAATCGGACAGGGTATCTTTCAACCCATCCTACGAGCAGTACTTC.

This clonotype was counted at least ten times. The chain couples TRBV6-6 to TRBJ2-7, with D possibly being TRBD1 or TRBD2 (5 bases each). The germline gives CDR1 MNHNY, CDR2 SVGAGI (reference sequence). Trimming cost V 6 bases and J 5 bases, with 14 bases left between them. This CDR3 is built from 13 residues. CDR3 bases: TGTGCCAGCAGGCTTCGGGACCAACACGAGCAGTACTTC. Its translation is CASRLRDQHEQYF.

CDR3 DNA sequence: TGCAGCGTTGAAGATCCTCCCTACGAGCAGTACTTC. Translating it yields CSVEDPPYEQYF. The chain combines TRBV29-1 with TRBJ2-7; D is unresolved. This CDR3 has 12 amino acids. V was shortened by 0 bases and J by 2 bases, with 5 bases between the two germline ends. CDR1 and CDR2 from the germline V gene are SQVTM and ANQGSEA.

The genes are TRBV3-1 and TRBJ2-4, with 12 bases identical to TRBD2. The end of the DNA aligns better with TRBJ2-7, so the J call may be wrong. This CDR3 has 14 amino acids. Looked up from germline, CDR1 is LGHDT and CDR2 is YNNKEL (reference sequence). The DNA for the CDR3 is TGTGCCAGCAGCCAGACTAGCGGGAGTCCCGAGCAGTACTTC. Its translation is CASSQTSGSPEQYF.

This clonotype showed up just a few times. This chain connects TRBV11-2 to TRBJ2-1, with TRBD2 matching 7 bases. The CDR3 totals 15 residues. CDR1 SGHAT and CDR2 FQNNGV come from the germline V gene. Trimming at V came to 1 base and at J to 7 bases, leaving 7 bases not matched to a gene. The CDR3: CASSLAGRTRNEQFF. CDR3 bases: TGTGCCAGCAGCTTAGCCGGGAGGACTAGGAATGAGCAGTTCTTC.

This clonotype was seen more than once but under ten times. V is TRBV20-1 and J is TRBJ2-1; TRBD2 agrees at 7 bases. Germline assignment: CDR1 DFQATT and CDR2 SNEGSKA (reference sequence). After removal of 2 bases from V and 6 bases from J, the junction contained 16 bases not matched to a gene. The CDR3 has 17 amino acids. CDR3 residues: CSARSPLVGGNSNEQFF. CDR3 nucleotide sequence: TGCAGTGCTAGATCCCCTTTGGTGGGGGGGAATTCCAATGAGCAGTTCTTC.

There are many counts of this clonotype. J is TRBJ2-1 and V is TRBV20-1; 14 positions match TRBD2. The germline CDR1 and CDR2 sequences are DFQATT and SNEGSKA (reference sequence). V was clipped by 5 bases and J by 10 bases; unmatched bases: 7. The CDR3 spans 14 residues. Here the CDR3 reads CSASTSGRAGEQFF. The CDR3 coding sequence is TGCAGTGCTTCGACTAGCGGGAGGGCCGGGGAGCAGTTCTTC.

The rearrangement joins TRBV13 to TRBJ1-6; D is undetermined. CDR3 length equals 13 residues. The germline V and J ends were trimmed by 5 bases and 10 bases, with 12 bases remaining between them. The V gene's germline CDR1 is PRHDT and CDR2 FYEKMQ (reference sequence). The CDR3: CASSLDFGSPLHF. Here the CDR3 DNA reads TGTGCCAGCAGCCTTGATTTCGGATCACCCCTCCACTTT.

V is TRBV20-1 and J is TRBJ2-1, with 8 bases fitting TRBD2. This CDR3 spans 14 amino acids. Per germline, CDR1 DFQATT and CDR2 SNEGSKA (reference sequence). The V segment lost 3 bases and the J segment 7 bases; nucleotides outside the gene matches: 8. CDR3 DNA sequence: TGCAGTGCTAGTGCGGGGGGCGTAAGGAATGAGCAGTTCTTC. Translated, it gives CSASAGGVRNEQFF.

The chain is built from TRBV20-1 and TRBJ2-2; weak D call: TRBD2 (6 bases). Per the germline V gene, CDR1 is DFQATT and CDR2 is SNEGSKA (reference sequence). This CDR3 has 14 amino acids. Trimming cost V 3 bases and J 1 base, with 9 bases left between them. CDR3 sequence reads: CSASLAWNTGELFF. In nucleotides, the CDR3 is TGCAGTGCTAGCCTAGCGTGGAACACCGGGGAGCTGTTTTTT.

This clonotype was counted ten times or more. The chain carries TRBV9 and TRBJ1-5; unclear D gene. V shed 0 bases and J shed 6 bases, with 10 bases lying between them. CDR1 and CDR2 from the germline V gene are SGDLS and YYNGEE. There are 14 residues in the CDR3. The CDR3 region has the DNA TGTGCCAGCAGCGTAGACTGGGGAACTCAGCCCCAGCATTTT. Encoded protein: CASSVDWGTQPQHF.

This clonotype has a count of ten or more. The rearrangement links TRBV6-6 to TRBJ1-5, with 9 bases lining up with TRBD1. Germline V gene sequence: CDR1 MNHNY, CDR2 SVGAGI (reference sequence). CDR3 length: 15 amino acids. The trim removed 7 bases at V and 0 bases at J, leaving 4 bases unmatched. The CDR3 here is CASTSTGGSNQPQHF. For the CDR3, the DNA is TGTGCCAGCACCTCGACAGGGGGTAGCAATCAGCCCCAGCATTTT.

Turning to this clonotype: At one end, the junction sequence differs from germline, possibly due to a read error. This rearrangement joins TRBV28 to TRBJ2-5; 10 bases align to TRBD1. The CDR3 spans 16 residues. CDR1 is MDHEN and CDR2 is SYDVKM in the germline V gene. CDR3: CASSPPGQGFSETRYF. The CDR3 nucleotides read TGTGCCAGCAGTCCACCGGGACAGGGGTTTTCTGAGACCCGGTACTTC.

As for this clonotype: Since a much larger clone is just one base distant, this may be a read error. This sequence joins TRBV5-1 and TRBJ2-7, with 8 bases lining up with TRBD2. This CDR3 region has 16 residues. Germline CDR1 and CDR2: SGHRS and YFSETQ. CDR3 residues: CTSSLVVAGPSYEQYF. In nucleotides, the CDR3 is TGCACCAGCAGCTTGGTAGTAGCGGGACCTTCCTACGAGCAGTACTTC. Supplemented by reference TRBV5-1 and TRBJ2-7, the full variable domain reads KAGVTQTPRYLIKTRGQQVTLSCSPISGHRSVSWYQQTPGQGLQFLFEYFSETQRNKGNFPGRFSGRQFSNSRSEMNVSTLELGDSALYLCTSSLVVAGPSYEQYFGPGTRLTVT.